Each of the 8 T cell receptor beta chains below was sequenced from the same sample in a study of control samples from healthy donors and cancer patients. Clones were sequenced by immunoSEQ multiplex PCR, and TCRdb holds only the in-frame ones, with some missing. The sample has over 90,000 clones; 92% are singletons. Material: blood. These receptors were collected from a woman between 18 and 29 years old in good health.

CDR3 sequence: CASSLGGTGDGYTF. DNA of the CDR3: TGTGCCAGCAGCTTAGGGGGGACAGGGGATGGCTACACCTTC. The chain has TRBV7-9 and TRBJ1-2; 10 bases match TRBD1. The germline V gene encodes CDR1 SEHNR and CDR2 FQNEAQ (reference sequence). CDR3 length equals 14 residues. The V gene end was trimmed by 1 base and the J gene end by 6 bases; junction bases not matched to a gene: 2.

V usage is TRBV20-1 and J usage is TRBJ1-2, with 8 positions matching TRBD1. The CDR3 is made up of 14 amino acids. The V gene end was trimmed by 3 bases and the J gene end by 5 bases; junction bases not matched to a gene: 8. Germline values: CDR1 DFQATT, CDR2 SNEGSKA (reference sequence). CDR3 amino acids: CSASNQGAGYGYTF. CDR3 DNA sequence: TGCAGTGCTAGTAACCAGGGGGCGGGATATGGCTACACCTTC.

The rearrangement links TRBV6-5 to TRBJ2-3, with TRBD1 as a possible D gene (5 bases). CDR3 length: 15 residues. The germline V gene encodes CDR1 MNHEY and CDR2 SVGAGI. The V and J ends lost 5 bases and 6 bases respectively, with 18 bases between them. CDR3: CASSPRQTTWDTQYF. DNA of the CDR3: TGTGCCAGCAGTCCCCGACAGACGACGTGGGATACGCAGTATTTT.

The chain recombines TRBV6-2 or TRBV6-3 with TRBJ1-1; D not resolved. Deletions cut 3 bases from V and 5 bases from J, with 16 bases between. The CDR3 length is 15 residues. CDR1 is MNHEY, CDR2 SVGEGT, per germline. The CDR3 bases are TGTGCCAGCAGTTATCACCTGCCAGGACGAACTGAAGCTTTCTTT. Translating gives CASSYHLPGRTEAFF.

V is TRBV6-1 and J is TRBJ1-5, with D unclear. Germline CDR1 is MNHNS and CDR2 is SASEGT. This CDR3 is built from 13 residues. Trimming cost V 2 bases and J 9 bases, with 11 bases left between them. The CDR3 reads CASSERPLGPQHF. For the CDR3, the DNA is TGTGCCAGCAGTGAAAGGCCGTTGGGGCCCCAGCATTTT.

This clone was found a few times. This CDR3 is CASSLIRGQGNEQYF. CDR3 DNA sequence: TGTGCCAGCAGCCTCATCCGGGGACAGGGAAACGAGCAGTACTTC. The chain couples TRBV14 to TRBJ2-7; 9 bases agree with TRBD1. Germline trimming cut 4 bases from V and 5 bases from J; bases unmatched to any gene: 9. The V gene's germline CDR1 is SGHDN and CDR2 FVKESK. The CDR3 totals 15 residues. Looking up the rest from reference TRBV14 and TRBJ2-7 gives the full variable domain: EAGVTQFPSHSVIEKGQTVTLRCDPISGHDNLYWYRRVMGKEIKFLLHFVKESKQDESGMPNNRFLAERTGGTYSTLKVQPAELEDSGVYFCASSLIRGQGNEQYFGPGTRLTVT.

The chain recombines TRBV28 with TRBJ1-1; D not resolved. This CDR3 comprises 12 residues. V lost 7 bases and J lost 1, with 7 bases in between. Germline-derived CDR1 and CDR2 are MDHEN and SYDVKM. CDR3 amino acids: CASKLTNTEAFF. As DNA, the CDR3 is TGTGCCAGCAAATTGACGAACACTGAAGCTTTCTTT.

The chain has TRBV5-1 and TRBJ2-7; TRBD1 matches at 8 bases. J lost 3 bases, V lost 4 bases, and 12 bases had no gene match. Looked up from germline, CDR1 is SGHRS and CDR2 is YFSETQ. The CDR3 is 16 amino acids. The DNA for the CDR3 is TGCGCCAGCAGCGCCTTCCCCGGGACAGGTGACTACGAGCAGTACTTC. Translated: CASSAFPGTGDYEQYF.